One and the same sample provided the 31 T cell receptor beta chains below, sequenced in a study of CD8 T cells in ankylosing spondylitis. General study findings and limits: Ankylosing spondylitis blood appeared to carry a characteristic TCR beta motif of roughly 8 highly homologous variants.

For these TCRs, the target antigens are not known. MiXCR was run by TCRdb on the 5' RACE reads, yielding one entry per CDR3 protein. The sample has about 540,000 distinct CDR3 sequences, roughly an eighth seen once; the top ten hold under 7.5%. The sequenced sample was blood, either unsorted or a sorted T cell fraction (not recorded which). Receptor source: a male donor with ankylosing spondylitis.

J is TRBJ1-3 and V is TRBV29-1; 7 bases line up with TRBD1. J was trimmed by 4 bases and V by 7 bases; bases with no gene match: 4. Germline lookup yields CDR1 SQVTM and CDR2 ANQGSEA. The CDR3 sequence is 12 residues long. CDR3 coding DNA: TGCAGCGCAGGGGGGGGAGGAAACACCATATATTTT. It is translated as CSAGGGGNTIYF. Together with reference TRBV29-1 and TRBJ1-3, the CDR3 gives the full variable domain: SAVISQKPSRDICQRGTSLTIQCQVDSQVTMMFWYRQQPGQSLTLIATANQGSEATYESGFVIDKFPISRPNLTFSTLTVSNMSPEDSSIYLCSAGGGGNTIYFGEGSWLTVV.

This chain links TRBV25-1 with TRBJ2-4; D is perhaps TRBD1 or TRBD2 (6 bases each). V dropped 1 base and J dropped 8 bases, with 18 bases sitting between them. Germline V CDR1 and CDR2: MGHDK, SYGVNS. The CDR3 runs 16 residues. The DNA of the CDR3 is TGTGCCAGCAGTGAATTGGATGGAGGGGGGCGCGACATTCAGTACTTC. Its protein is CASSELDGGGRDIQYF. Supplemented by reference TRBV25-1 and TRBJ2-4, the full variable domain reads EADIYQTPRYLVIGTGKKITLECSQTMGHDKMYWYQQDPGMELHLIHYSYGVNSTEKGDLSSESTVSRIRTEHFPLTLESARPSHTSQYLCASSELDGGGRDIQYFGAGTRLSVL.

This clonotype was counted a few times. The V and J genes are TRBV2 and TRBJ1-5, with TRBD1 matching 8 bases. The CDR3 length is 17 residues. The junction had 9 bases not matched to a gene; V was cut back by 1 base and J by 4 bases. CDR1 is SNHLY and CDR2 is FYNNEI in the germline V gene. The CDR3 DNA is TGTGCCAGCAGTGAAGGAGACAGGGGACCAGGGAATCAGCCCCAGCATTTT. It specifies CASSEGDRGPGNQPQHF.

This clonotype was recorded at least ten times. The chain is built from TRBV11-2 and TRBJ2-3; 9 nucleotides line up with TRBD2. This CDR3 is 15 amino acids long. CDR1 is SGHAT and CDR2 is FQNNGV in the germline V gene. V dropped 2 bases and J dropped 2; count of bases not matched to a gene: 2. The chain's CDR3 is CASSLTSGYTDTQYF. CDR3 DNA: TGTGCCAGCAGCTTAACTAGCGGGTACACAGATACGCAGTATTTT.

The chain has TRBV24-1 and TRBJ2-1; tentative D call: TRBD1 (6 bases). Trimming left V 4 bases short and J 6 bases short, with 12 bases between. Per germline, CDR1 KGHDR and CDR2 SFDVKD. CDR3 length: 14 amino acids. The CDR3 protein is CATSEQGWGNEQFF. In DNA form, the CDR3 reads TGTGCCACCAGTGAACAGGGCTGGGGCAATGAGCAGTTCTTC.

The V gene is TRBV28, the J gene TRBJ1-1; tentative D call: TRBD1 (6 bases). Trimming pared 5 bases from V and 4 bases from J, leaving 17 bases between. The germline gives CDR1 MDHEN, CDR2 SYDVKM. The CDR3 extends over 15 amino acids. The CDR3 is CASSPPTGRGTEAFF. The CDR3 DNA reads as TGTGCCAGCAGTCCTCCGACAGGAAGGGGCACTGAAGCTTTCTTT. Drawing the rest from reference TRBV28 and TRBJ1-1, the complete variable domain is DVKVTQSSRYLVKRTGEKVFLECVQDMDHENMFWYRQDPGLGLRLIYFSYDVKMKEKGDIPEGYSVSREKKERFSLILESASTNQTSMYLCASSPPTGRGTEAFFGQGTRLTVV.

Only a few counts were recorded for this clonotype. The chain couples TRBV7-2 to TRBJ2-1; D not resolved. This CDR3 has 12 residues. CDR1 is SGHTA, CDR2 FQGNSA, per germline. V was clipped by 2 bases and J by 9 bases, with 8 bases between them. This chain's CDR3 is CASSLLYGEQFF. In nucleotides, the CDR3 is TGTGCCAGCAGCTTATTGTACGGTGAGCAGTTCTTC.

The rearrangement uses TRBV11-2 and TRBJ2-7; D not certain. Germline V gene lookup returns CDR1 SGHAT and CDR2 FQNNGV. CDR3 length: 14 amino acids. V lost 0 bases and J 3 bases, leaving 9 bases between the germline ends. As DNA, the CDR3 is TGTGCCAGCAGCTTAGACGGCAGTCTCTACGAGCAGTACTTC. Translated: CASSLDGSLYEQYF.

The sample holds a few counts of this clonotype. This chain connects TRBV18 to TRBJ1-5; D remains unclear. V gave up 4 bases and J gave up 7 bases, with 17 bases separating them. CDR1 and CDR2 (germline): KGHSH, LQKENI. The CDR3 contains 15 residues. The DNA for the CDR3 is TGTGCCAGCTCACTCCGTGGGGTTGCGGGACAGCCCCAGCATTTT. Its translation is CASSLRGVAGQPQHF.

The V call is TRBV14, the J call TRBJ2-1, with 11 nucleotides matching TRBD2. The trim removed 4 bases at V and 3 bases at J, leaving 8 bases unmatched. This CDR3 is 17 amino acids long. Per germline, CDR1 SGHDN and CDR2 FVKESK. CDR3 DNA: TGTGCCAGCAGCCGGGGGGGACTAGCGGTCCGCTACAATGAGCAGTTCTTC. Amino acids: CASSRGGLAVRYNEQFF.

In its sample, this clonotype was seen many times. V is TRBV7-2 and J is TRBJ2-1, with D possibly matching TRBD2 (6 bases). The CDR3 has 13 residues. The V gene's germline CDR1 is SGHTA and CDR2 FQGNSA. Between the trimmed V and J ends, which lost 6 bases and 3 bases, there was a span of 9 bases. The CDR3 region is CASSLTSYNEQFF. The CDR3 region has the DNA TGTGCCAGCAGTTTGACTAGCTACAATGAGCAGTTCTTC.

This clonotype was counted ten times or more. This sequence joins TRBV12-3 or TRBV12-4 and TRBJ2-1; the D gene is possibly TRBD1 (6 bases). The CDR3 runs 17 residues. The V end was cut by 8 bases, the J end by 1 base, with 21 bases between. The DNA for the CDR3 is TGTGCCAGCGGCTACCCGAGGGGGTTCCTATCCTACAATGAGCAGTTCTTC. Translated: CASGYPRGFLSYNEQFF.

This clonotype appeared many times. The chain couples TRBV12-3 or TRBV12-4 to TRBJ2-2, with unresolved D. The V gene lost 3 bases and the J gene lost 1 base, with 3 bases spanning the gap. This CDR3 is 13 amino acids long. CDR3 in amino acids: CASSLWNTGELFF. In DNA form, the CDR3 reads TGTGCCAGCAGTTTGTGGAACACCGGGGAGCTGTTTTTT.

The rearrangement joins TRBV9 to TRBJ2-1; 7 positions agree with TRBD1. V dropped 5 bases and J dropped 2; count of bases not matched to a gene: 4. The germline V gene encodes CDR1 SGDLS and CDR2 YYNGEE. The CDR3 spans 14 residues. The CDR3 loop reads CASSDGTAYNEQFF. Written as DNA, the CDR3 is TGTGCCAGCAGTGACGGGACAGCCTACAATGAGCAGTTCTTC. Combining the CDR3 with reference TRBV9 and TRBJ2-1 gives the whole variable domain DSGVTQTPKHLITATGQRVTLRCSPRSGDLSVYWYQQSLDQGLQFLIQYYNGEERAKGNILERFSAQQFPDLHSELNLSSLELGDSALYFCASSDGTAYNEQFFGPGTRLTVL.

There are many counts of this clonotype. The chain carries TRBV7-9 and TRBJ2-7, with D perhaps matching TRBD2 (5 bases). Deletions cut 2 bases from V and 6 bases from J, with 11 bases between. Germline V gene lookup returns CDR1 SEHNR and CDR2 FQNEAQ (reference sequence). The CDR3 length is 13 residues. The chain's CDR3 is CASSLMGDSEQYF. The CDR3 nucleotides are TGTGCCAGCAGCTTAATGGGAGATTCCGAGCAGTACTTC.

This rearrangement joins TRBV12-3 or TRBV12-4 to TRBJ1-2; 7 nucleotides line up with TRBD1. Germline trimming cut 7 bases from V and 2 bases from J; bases unmatched to any gene: 7. This CDR3 has 14 residues. CDR3: CASTATGRNYGYTF. The CDR3 DNA reads as TGTGCCAGCACCGCGACAGGGAGGAACTATGGCTACACCTTC.

There are a few counts of this clonotype. The V gene is TRBV11-3, the J gene TRBJ2-1; perhaps D is TRBD1 or TRBD2 (5 bases each). Germline V gives CDR1 SGHNT, CDR2 YENEEA. This CDR3 comprises 17 residues. Trimming took off 4 bases at V and 0 bases at J, with 16 bases between the two ends. CDR3 nucleotides: TGTGCCAGCAGCTCAGGGACCCTAGATAGCTCCTACAATGAGCAGTTCTTC. Translation gives CASSSGTLDSSYNEQFF.

This clonotype turned up a few times. J is TRBJ2-5 and V is TRBV7-2; perhaps TRBD2 as D (6 bases). Trimming removed 3 bases from V and 1 base from J, with 12 bases in between. CDR1 SGHTA and CDR2 FQGNSA come from the germline V gene. CDR3 size: 15 residues. This chain's CDR3 is CASSFIRGIQETQYF. The CDR3 DNA reads TGTGCCAGCAGCTTCATTCGGGGGATCCAAGAGACCCAGTACTTC.

This chain joins TRBV7-9 and TRBJ2-7; perhaps TRBD1 as D (5 bases). The CDR3 loop spans 14 amino acids. The ends were cut back, 6 bases at V and 4 bases at J, with 16 bases in the middle. Per the germline V gene, CDR1 is SEHNR and CDR2 is FQNEAQ (reference sequence). The CDR3 sequence: CASSPGNNPYEQYF. In DNA, the CDR3 is TGTGCCAGCAGTCCAGGGAACAACCCGTACGAGCAGTACTTC.

The chain employs TRBV6-1 and TRBJ1-5, with D unclear. V lost 2 bases and J lost 0, with 11 bases in between. Germline V gives CDR1 MNHNS, CDR2 SASEGT. This CDR3 region has 16 residues. CDR3 protein: CASSESAGYSNQPQHF. As DNA, the CDR3 is TGTGCCAGCAGTGAATCGGCAGGCTATAGCAATCAGCCCCAGCATTTT.

This clonotype was recorded many times. This sequence joins TRBV7-8 and TRBJ1-1, with a tentative D call TRBD1 (5 bases). CDR3 length: 12 residues. The V gene lost 10 bases and the J gene lost 7 bases, with 16 bases spanning the gap. CDR1 is SGHVS, CDR2 FQNEAQ, per germline. CDR3 sequence (DNA): TGTGCCACCCGACAGTCAATCTTTGAAGCTTTCTTT. Its protein is CATRQSIFEAFF.

The chain recombines TRBV12-3 or TRBV12-4 with TRBJ2-7; the D gene is possibly TRBD2 (5 bases). The CDR3 has 15 residues. V gave up 4 bases and J gave up 0 bases, with 13 bases separating them. The CDR3 coding sequence is TGTGCCAGCAGTTCAAGGACTGGGAGCTCCTACGAGCAGTACTTC. It codes for CASSSRTGSSYEQYF.

This clonotype has ten or more counts. V usage is TRBV5-1 and J usage is TRBJ2-1; TRBD2 matches at 14 bases. The CDR3 has 16 amino acids. The germline gives CDR1 SGHRS, CDR2 YFSETQ. V lost 4 bases, J lost 8 bases, and 8 bases stayed unmatched. The CDR3 DNA reads as TGCGCCAGCAGCATGGGACTAGCGGGAGTTATCGATGAGCAGTTCTTC. Translated, it gives CASSMGLAGVIDEQFF.

The chain is built from TRBV4-1 and TRBJ2-2; D may be TRBD2 (6 bases). CDR1 MGHRA and CDR2 YSYEKL come from the germline V gene. V was cut by 4 bases and J by 2 bases, with 14 bases left in between. The CDR3 length is 16 residues. The CDR3 DNA follows: TGCGCCAGCAGCCCGCGCGGGGAAGTTAACACCGGGGAGCTGTTTTTT. Amino acids: CASSPRGEVNTGELFF.

This clonotype was observed a few times. This chain's CDR3 is CSAGGPGNTIYF. The CDR3 nucleotides read TGCAGTGCTGGGGGGCCAGGAAACACCATATATTTT. This chain links TRBV20-1 with TRBJ1-3, with D possibly being TRBD1 (6 bases). CDR1 is DFQATT, CDR2 SNEGSKA, per germline (reference sequence). CDR3 size: 12 residues. V was shortened by 5 bases and J by 4 bases, with 9 bases between the two germline ends.

This clonotype has more than one count but fewer than ten. V and J are TRBV9 and TRBJ2-6; the D is unclear. The CDR3 is 15 residues long. From germline, CDR1 is SGDLS and CDR2 YYNGEE. V shed 0 bases and J shed 4 bases, with 8 bases lying between them. The CDR3 is CASSVGLGGANVLTF. The CDR3 nucleotides are TGTGCCAGCAGCGTAGGGTTAGGCGGGGCCAACGTCCTGACTTTC.

At least ten counts were recorded for this clonotype. This chain links TRBV11-2 with TRBJ2-3; possibly TRBD1 for D (5 bases). The germline V gene encodes CDR1 SGHAT and CDR2 FQNNGV. This CDR3 is 15 amino acids long. Trimming took off 0 bases at V and 0 bases at J, with 7 bases between the two ends. This chain's CDR3 is CASSLDQGSTDTQYF. The CDR3 nucleotides are TGTGCCAGCAGCTTAGATCAGGGTAGCACAGATACGCAGTATTTT.

In its sample, this clonotype was seen a few times. The chain is built from TRBV20-1 and TRBJ2-2; 9 bases agree with TRBD2. Germline CDR1 DFQATT, CDR2 SNEGSKA (reference sequence). The ends lost 1 base at V and 7 bases at J; junction bases unmatched: 13. CDR3 length: 17 amino acids. The CDR3 coding sequence is TGCAGTGCTAGAGGGTCCGGCGGGAGGGCCTCGGACGGGGAGCTGTTTTTT. Its translation: CSARGSGGRASDGELFF.

This clonotype was counted many times. This chain connects TRBV7-2 to TRBJ2-1; TRBD1 agrees at 9 bases. The trim removed 5 bases at V and 9 bases at J, leaving 5 bases unmatched. Germline V gives CDR1 SGHTA, CDR2 FQGNSA. CDR3 size: 13 residues. The chain's CDR3 is CASSATGGGEQFF. CDR3 nucleotides: TGTGCCAGCAGCGCGACAGGGGGGGGTGAGCAGTTCTTC.

This clonotype was seen more than once but under ten times. The chain couples TRBV6-2 or TRBV6-3 to TRBJ2-1; TRBD2 matches 7 bases. CDR3 size: 20 residues. V trimming: 4 bases; J trimming: 0 bases; junction bases outside the gene matches: 18. Germline V CDR1 and CDR2: MNHEY, SVGEGT. The DNA for the CDR3 is TGTGCCAGCAGTTCCTCTTACGCGGGAGCCATCCGGGGCTCCTACAATGAGCAGTTCTTC. The encoded protein is CASSSSYAGAIRGSYNEQFF.

The chain recombines TRBV7-2 with TRBJ2-5; 10 bases agree with TRBD1. This CDR3 spans 14 amino acids. Germline loops: CDR1 SGHTA, CDR2 FQGNSA. V trimming: 6 bases; J trimming: 6 bases; junction bases outside the gene matches: 7. This CDR3 is CASSWGQGRKTQYF. The DNA for the CDR3 is TGTGCCAGCAGTTGGGGACAGGGGAGGAAGACCCAGTACTTC.